This T cell receptor (beta chain) was identified during a study of Tregs in tolerant kidney transplant recipients. Whole-study results and caveats: Donor-specific Treg expansion exceeded global Treg expansion in tolerant patients, suggesting antigen drive.

From germline, CDR1 is SEHNR and CDR2 FQNEAQ (reference sequence). The V end was cut by 5 bases, the J end by 5 bases, with 12 bases between. CDR3 length equals 13 residues. The protocol was immunoSEQ multiplex PCR, while the TCRdb copy is restricted to in-frame clones and leaves out a portion. The sample gives about 100,000 clones, over 85% of which show up once; 1.6% is in the top ten. As regards this clone: Its antigen is undetermined.

Mixed chimerism was transient after nonmyeloablative marrow transplants from related graft donors. This clonotype originated in a human patient who received a combined kidney and bone marrow transplant. Some T cells may be transferred from the graft donor. Specimen: CD4+ T cells from blood (PBMCs), collected 12 months after the transplant. The V gene is TRBV7-9, the J gene TRBJ1-2; no clear D. The CDR3 coding sequence is TGTGCCAGCAGCCAAAACGGCGGATATGGCTACACCTTC. Its protein product is CASSQNGGYGYTF.